This section outlines one TCR beta chain sequence together with its context. This clone's antigen is unknown. Per-nucleotide qualities are absent, and no much larger clonotype sits a single base away. TCRbeta CDR3 regions were amplified from genomic DNA by means of the immunoSEQ Assay, a bias-controlled multiplex PCR. The original pipeline was this. The number of nucleated cells in each sample was estimated from the amplification of reference gene primers within the assay. To quantify the absolute abundance of each unique TCRbeta CDR3 rearrangement, sequence reads were collapsed and filtered. For each sample, productive Simpson clonality was calculated as the square root of Simpson's diversity index across productive rearrangements. TCRdb provides this immuneACCESS table in a form limited to in-frame rearrangements. Some clones are lacking; in checked studies, under half of them reflect an unresolved V gene, and why the rest are absent is not known. V, J and clone size are taken as reported in that table, and D and trimming were inferred from the DNA itself. The sample table records roughly 260,000 clones; about four fifths of these occur just once. The ten largest clonotypes hold about 3.6% of the sample.

This record belongs to a study of blood T cell repertoires in COVID-19 (dated by TCRdb to the early 2020s). Regarding the study in general: Collaborator samples came from the United States, Italy and Spain and covered acute and convalescent phases of COVID-19. The material from the prospective study consisted of cDNA or gDNA derived from T cells, B-cell-depleted T cells, or PBMCs. Subjects who had been exposed to COVID-19, were actively infected with it, or had recovered from it provided the deeply sampled blood TCRbeta repertoires that made up the dataset. A freely available public database, intended as a resource for researchers studying the immune response to SARS-CoV-2, is where the repertoires were released. The samples were drawn from the first 160 participants of the ongoing ImmuneRACE study and from 1,200 or so subjects provided by 6 global collaborators. Nearly every sample came with metadata listing a de-identified subject ID, COVID-19 status, age in years and sex. HLA class I and class II types, where available, came from metadata supplied by the sample provider rather than from assay-based typing. What the authors observed across the whole study: How much clinical and demographic metadata was included differed by source and by participant, and the metadata was provided uncurated.

There are 14 amino acids in the CDR3, from cysteine to phenylalanine inclusive. Solely the CDR3 DNA is kept, with 42 bases framed from the first base. A distance of 11 bases separates the germline ends of V and J, which lose 2 bases and 4 bases respectively. The germline V gene gives CDR1 as MNHEY and CDR2 as SVGAGI. Participants in the prospective study were aged roughly 18 to 100 years, lived in over 20 United States geographic areas, and enrolled through a virtual design. In the prospective study, participants were assigned to cohorts based on the clinical history participants reported in a screening survey and a study questionnaire. A participant counted as exposed if, within 2 weeks of entering the study, that participant had been in contact with someone who had a PCR-confirmed or clinician-diagnosed COVID-19 case. In the prospective study, whole blood, serum and a nasopharyngeal or oropharyngeal swab were collected from each participant by mobile phlebotomists. Over a roughly 2-month period, participants in the prospective study had the option of providing additional blood draws and questionnaires. Prospective study blood samples were shipped either frozen or at room temperature before DNA extraction.

The receptor was derived from a woman aged 40 to 50 who had been exposed to COVID-19. Source material: PBMCs or T cells enriched from blood (not recorded which). The rearranged segments are TRBV6-5 and TRBJ1-2; matching of 6 bases hints at TRBD1 as the D gene. The CDR3 here reads CASSYMDSAYGYTF. The DNA is TGTGCCAGCAGTTACATGGACAGCGCCTATGGCTACACCTTC.